The 9 T cell receptor beta chains listed next were all sequenced from one sample in a study of metastatic and nonmetastatic thyroid tumors. There were no patients who had received any treatment before thyroid surgery. With MiXCR, TCRdb reprocessed the PCR reads. The sample lists 40,000 to 55,000 clones, about 15% occurring once. Specimen: blood. The receptors were gathered from a female donor with papillary thyroid cancer or a benign thyroid nodule (not recorded which). Some clones in this sample may be carry-over from other donors' samples.

The chain recombines TRBV27 with TRBJ1-1; the match to TRBD1 covers 7 bases. Germline V gives CDR1 MNHEY, CDR2 SMNVEV (reference sequence). The ends lost 5 bases at V and 11 bases at J; junction bases unmatched: 14. The CDR3 is 14 amino acids. CDR3 DNA sequence: TGTGCCAGCAGTAGACAGGGAAAACCCCTCGGGGCTTTCTTT. Translating gives CASSRQGKPLGAFF.

Ten or more counts support this clone. The V call is TRBV28, the J call TRBJ1-5; D not resolved. Between the trimmed V and J ends, which lost 5 bases and 0 bases, there was a span of 5 bases. CDR1 is MDHEN and CDR2 is SYDVKM in the germline V gene. This CDR3 region has 13 residues. The CDR3 is CASSLNSNQPQHF. As DNA, the CDR3 is TGTGCCAGCAGTCTAAATAGCAATCAGCCCCAGCATTTT. The full variable domain, in which reference TRBV28 and TRBJ1-5 provide the parts outside the CDR3, is DVKVTQSSRYLVKRTGEKVFLECVQDMDHENMFWYRQDPGLGLRLIYFSYDVKMKEKGDIPEGYSVSREKKERFSLILESASTNQTSMYLCASSLNSNQPQHFGDGTRLSIL.

For this clone: With a much larger clone just one base away, this may be a read error. This chain uses TRBV7-3 with TRBJ2-5; D is unclear. The CDR3 length is 14 residues. CDR1 and CDR2 (germline): SGHTA, FQGTGA. V dropped 3 bases and J dropped 5 bases, with 13 bases sitting between them. The CDR3 loop is CASSFYGPWETQYF. The CDR3 DNA is TGTGCCAGCAGCTTTTACGGTCCGTGGGAGACCCAGTACTTC.

This clone occurred many times. The genes are TRBV6-2 or TRBV6-3 and TRBJ2-5; perhaps TRBD2 as D (6 bases). The CDR3 has 14 amino acids. With 5 bases removed from V and 5 bases from J, the gap between germline ends came to 15 bases. Germline lookup yields CDR1 MNHEY and CDR2 SVGEGT. The CDR3 DNA reads TGTGCCAGCAGTAGGGACTTGGGGAGGGAGACCCAGTACTTC. It specifies CASSRDLGRETQYF.

In this sample, this clone turned up many times. The chain carries TRBV19 and TRBJ1-2; the D is unclear. The germline V and J ends were trimmed by 3 bases and 0 bases, with 8 bases remaining between them. Per germline, CDR1 LNHDA and CDR2 SQIVND (reference sequence). The CDR3 is 14 residues long. For the CDR3, the DNA is TGTGCCAGTAGTATGTGGGGAACTAACTATGGCTACACCTTC. Translated, it gives CASSMWGTNYGYTF.

This clone was seen repeatedly, ten times or more. The chain links TRBV12-3 or TRBV12-4 to TRBJ2-2; 10 nucleotides line up with TRBD2. The V gene end was trimmed by 6 bases and the J gene end by 7 bases; junction bases not matched to a gene: 5. CDR3 length: 14 amino acids. CDR3 bases: TGTGCCAGCAGGAAAGCGGGGGGGGGCGGGGAGCTGTTTTTT. Translating it yields CASRKAGGGGELFF.

This clone was recorded many times. The genes are TRBV20-1 and TRBJ2-1; D is unclear. The CDR3 loop spans 14 amino acids. Per germline, CDR1 DFQATT and CDR2 SNEGSKA (reference sequence). V was shortened by 0 bases and J by 5 bases, with 11 bases between the two germline ends. The CDR3 coding sequence is TGCAGTGCTAGAGATCTGGACGGAGACAATGAGCAGTTCTTC. Protein: CSARDLDGDNEQFF.

This clone occurred many times. The chain joins TRBV28 to TRBJ1-2; the match to TRBD1 covers 9 bases. Trimming removed 1 base from V and 5 bases from J; junction bases left unmatched: 8. Germline V CDR1 and CDR2: MDHEN, SYDVKM. The CDR3 covers 16 residues. The DNA of the CDR3 is TGTGCCAGCAGTTTATCCGACGGGACAGGGTTTTATGGCTACACCTTC. It codes for CASSLSDGTGFYGYTF.

This clone was seen only once. One end of the junction varies from germline; a read error may be responsible. CDR3 region: CASSKDPSGGPDTQYF. Written as DNA, the CDR3 is TGTGCCAGCAGCAAAGATCCCAGCGGGGGTCCAGATACGCAGTATTTT. The J gene is TRBJ2-3, the V gene TRBV3-1; 8 bases line up with TRBD2. This CDR3 has 16 amino acids. Germline CDR1 and CDR2: LGHDT and YNNKEL (reference sequence).